This record looks at one T cell receptor (beta chain) sequence and its context. Germline trimming cut 0 bases from V and 2 bases from J; bases unmatched to any gene: 6. The CDR3 totals 17 residues. Germline V lookup: CDR1 SQVTM, CDR2 ANQGSEA. Clones were read by immunoSEQ multiplex PCR, and TCRdb kept only the in-frame ones, dropping some. The table includes approximately 34,000 clones, just over 90% detected once. The sample is drawn from a study of T cell changes during pregnancy in multiple sclerosis. The input for sequencing was CD4+ T cells from peripheral blood mononuclear cells, taken in the second trimester of pregnancy. This TCR derives from a female donor with multiple sclerosis, enrolled in a pregnancy study. The rearrangement uses TRBV29-1 and TRBJ2-5, with TRBD2 matching over 13 bases. The CDR3 DNA sequence: TGCAGCGTTGAAGAGGCTCGGACTAGCGGGAGACAAGAGACCCAGTACTTC. It encodes CSVEEARTSGRQETQYF.